Following are 29 T cell receptor beta chains from one sample sequenced in a study of blood T cell repertoires in COVID-19. The repertoire was sequenced with immunoSEQ multiplex PCR; TCRdb's copy has only in-frame clones and lacks some. Among around 100,000 clones listed, about four fifths were seen once. The sequenced sample consisted of peripheral blood. These receptors originate from a human donor in a cohort sampled during active COVID-19.

The CDR3 sequence: CASSSPPWGQDYFEQYF. CDR3 nucleotide sequence: TGTGCCAGCAGTTCCCCCCCCTGGGGACAGGACTACTTCGAGCAGTACTTC. This chain uses TRBV6-2 or TRBV6-3 with TRBJ2-7; 8 bases are shared with TRBD1. There are 17 residues in the CDR3. After removal of 4 bases from V and 6 bases from J, the junction contained 17 bases not matched to a gene. Per germline, CDR1 MNHEY and CDR2 SVGEGT.

The genes are TRBV2 and TRBJ2-5; D remains unclear. The CDR3 loop spans 14 amino acids. The V gene's germline CDR1 is SNHLY and CDR2 FYNNEI. V was cut by 4 bases and J by 5 bases, with 14 bases left in between. The chain's CDR3 is CASSGQSMRETQYF. The CDR3 DNA reads as TGTGCCAGCAGTGGCCAGTCAATGAGGGAGACCCAGTACTTC.

The chain recombines TRBV2 with TRBJ2-7, with D uncertain. V lost 3 bases to trimming and J lost 6 bases, with 12 bases between them. CDR1 and CDR2 (germline): SNHLY, FYNNEI. CDR3 length equals 13 residues. The DNA of the CDR3 is TGTGCCAGCAGTGACGGTAGAGTAAGCGAGCAGTACTTC. This gives the protein CASSDGRVSEQYF.

The chain couples TRBV10-3 to TRBJ1-1; maybe TRBD1 (6 bases). Trimming removed 10 bases from V and 3 bases from J, with 12 bases in between. This CDR3 is built from 12 residues. Germline lookup yields CDR1 ENHRY and CDR2 SYGVKD. CDR3 sequence: CATSGGDTEAFF. CDR3 coding DNA: TGTGCCACAAGCGGGGGCGACACTGAAGCTTTCTTT.

The CDR3 is CASSYGGAVAEQFF. The CDR3 DNA reads TGTGCCAGCAGTTACGGGGGGGCCGTCGCTGAGCAGTTCTTC. The chain has TRBV6-2 or TRBV6-3 and TRBJ2-1; possible D gene TRBD2, 7 bases. The CDR3 is made up of 14 amino acids. Germline CDR1 and CDR2: MNHEY and SVGEGT. V lost 2 bases, J lost 9 bases, and 14 bases lay in between.

The J gene is TRBJ1-1, the V gene TRBV6-5, with 7 bases identical to TRBD1. V lost 2 bases, J lost 4 bases, and 4 bases stayed unmatched. Germline-derived CDR1 and CDR2 are MNHEY and SVGAGI. The CDR3 length is 14 residues. CDR3 region: CASSYQGVITEAFF. In nucleotides, the CDR3 is TGTGCCAGCAGTTACCAGGGGGTGATCACTGAAGCTTTCTTT.

This rearrangement joins TRBV15 to TRBJ2-7, with 9 nucleotides matching TRBD1. CDR1 is LNHNV, CDR2 YYDKDF, per germline (reference sequence). The V gene end was trimmed by 1 base and the J gene end by 4 bases; junction bases not matched to a gene: 5. The CDR3 runs 15 residues. Written as DNA, the CDR3 is TGTGCCACCAGCAGAGGGGGACAGGGACCTTACGAGCAGTACTTC. Its translation: CATSRGGQGPYEQYF. Filled out from reference TRBV15 and TRBJ2-7, the complete variable domain reads DAMVIQNPRYQVTQFGKPVTLSCSQTLNHNVMYWYQQKSSQAPKLLFHYYDKDFNNEADTPDNFQSRRPNTSFCFLDIRSPGLGDTAMYLCATSRGGQGPYEQYFGPGTRLTVT.

V gene TRBV18 combines with J gene TRBJ2-3, with D perhaps matching TRBD2 (6 bases). This CDR3 is built from 16 residues. The germline gives CDR1 KGHSH, CDR2 LQKENI. V lost 4 bases, J lost 3 bases, and 17 bases lay in between. This chain's CDR3 is CASSQIVRGTTDTQYF. The CDR3 coding sequence is TGTGCCAGCTCACAAATTGTGCGGGGAACGACAGATACGCAGTATTTT.

In DNA, the CDR3 is TGTGCCAGCAGCGTACAGAGCGGGGGGGCCTTCAATGAGCAGTTCTTC. This encodes CASSVQSGGAFNEQFF. The rearrangement links TRBV9 to TRBJ2-1; 10 nucleotides agree with TRBD2. The CDR3 spans 16 residues. V dropped 1 base and J dropped 6; count of bases not matched to a gene: 7. Looked up from germline, CDR1 is SGDLS and CDR2 is YYNGEE.

CDR3 bases: TGCGCCAGCACCCTCGGCGGGGGGGCAGATACGCAGTATTTT. This sequence encodes CASTLGGGADTQYF. This sequence joins TRBV5-1 and TRBJ2-3; 9 positions match TRBD2. Germline V gives CDR1 SGHRS, CDR2 YFSETQ. The trim removed 6 bases at V and 4 bases at J, leaving 6 bases unmatched. The CDR3 length is 14 residues.

The gene calls are TRBV5-4 and TRBJ1-3; D is ambiguous. In germline, CDR1 is SGHNT, CDR2 YYREEE (reference sequence). The V end was cut by 3 bases, the J end by 9 bases, with 19 bases between. This CDR3 is built from 15 residues. This CDR3 reads CASSSGSLGQSTIYF. The CDR3 DNA reads TGTGCCAGCAGCTCGGGGTCTTTAGGGCAAAGCACCATATATTTT.

The chain employs TRBV7-6 and TRBJ1-1, with a possible D match to TRBD1 (6 bases). Trimming left V 4 bases short and J 5 bases short, with 11 bases between. The germline gives CDR1 SGHVS, CDR2 FNYEAQ. The CDR3 has 13 residues. The CDR3 region has the DNA TGTGCCAGCAGCTGGGGAGGGGGGACTGAAGCTTTCTTT. Residues: CASSWGGGTEAFF.

A single count supports this clone. The J gene is TRBJ2-5, the V gene TRBV6-5; 7 nucleotides line up with TRBD1. CDR3 size: 15 residues. Germline loops: CDR1 MNHEY, CDR2 SVGAGI. V shed 2 bases and J 1 base; nucleotides not matched to a gene: 4. The CDR3 sequence is CASSYVGGRQETQYF. The CDR3 region has the DNA TGTGCCAGCAGTTACGTAGGGGGCCGCCAAGAGACCCAGTACTTC.

This clone was detected many times. This chain joins TRBV4-1 and TRBJ2-2; a possible D gene is TRBD2 (5 bases). The CDR3 has 16 amino acids. Between the trimmed V and J ends, which lost 5 bases and 3 bases, there was a span of 16 bases. Germline loops: CDR1 MGHRA, CDR2 YSYEKL. The CDR3 DNA reads as TGCGCCAGCAGCACACGGCAGGAGGTGTACACCGGGGAGCTGTTTTTT. Translated: CASSTRQEVYTGELFF.

The CDR3 nucleotides are TGCGCCAGCAGCCAATCAGGACTAGCGGGGGGCCAGTACTTC. It translates to CASSQSGLAGGQYF. This chain links TRBV4-3 with TRBJ2-7, with TRBD2 identical over 14 bases. From germline, CDR1 is LGHNA and CDR2 YSLEER. The CDR3 totals 14 residues. With V trimmed by 2 bases and J by 10 bases, 4 bases remained unmatched.

The V gene is TRBV24-1, the J gene TRBJ2-7, with TRBD1 matching 9 bases. The CDR3 runs to 15 residues. Germline CDR1 reads KGHDR; CDR2 reads SFDVKD. V lost 4 bases to trimming and J lost 2 bases; unmatched junction nucleotides: 5. CDR3: CATSEPGQGTYEQYF. The CDR3 DNA is TGTGCCACCAGTGAACCCGGACAGGGGACCTACGAGCAGTACTTC.

This clone was detected a few times. CDR3 DNA: TGTGCCAGCAGCGCATACGACAGTAGTATGGCCGGGGAGCTGTTTTTT. It yields the protein CASSAYDSSMAGELFF. The rearrangement joins TRBV9 to TRBJ2-2; TRBD1 might be the D (5 bases). The germline V and J ends were trimmed by 3 bases and 6 bases, with 18 bases remaining between them. The CDR3 contains 16 residues. The germline CDR1 and CDR2 sequences are SGDLS and YYNGEE. Supplemented by reference TRBV9 and TRBJ2-2, the full variable domain reads DSGVTQTPKHLITATGQRVTLRCSPRSGDLSVYWYQQSLDQGLQFLIQYYNGEERAKGNILERFSAQQFPDLHSELNLSSLELGDSALYFCASSAYDSSMAGELFFGEGSRLTVL.

This clone was recorded at least ten times. This chain connects TRBV19 to TRBJ2-2; 8 positions match TRBD1. The length of the CDR3 is 15 residues. The trim removed 1 base at V and 8 bases at J, leaving 6 bases unmatched. Germline CDR1 reads LNHDA; CDR2 reads SQIVND (reference sequence). CDR3 in DNA: TGTGCCAGTAGTATAGTTGGGCAGGGGGCTGGGGAGCTGTTTTTT. It specifies CASSIVGQGAGELFF. Full variable domain (rest looked up from reference TRBV19 and TRBJ2-2): DGGITQSPKYLFRKEGQNVTLSCEQNLNHDAMYWYRQDPGQGLRLIYYSQIVNDFQKGDIAEGYSVSREKKESFPLTVTSAQKNPTAFYLCASSIVGQGAGELFFGEGSRLTVL.

The rearrangement joins TRBV28 to TRBJ2-7; 11 nucleotides match TRBD1. Germline CDR1 reads MDHEN; CDR2 reads SYDVKM. With 5 bases clipped from V and 4 bases from J, the junction kept 7 bases outside the gene matches. This CDR3 region has 15 residues. CDR3 loop: CASSPSDRGLYEQYF. DNA for the CDR3: TGTGCCAGCAGTCCCTCGGACAGGGGGCTTTACGAGCAGTACTTC.

V usage is TRBV5-1 and J usage is TRBJ2-7; TRBD1 matches 10 bases. CDR1 and CDR2 (germline): SGHRS, YFSETQ. This CDR3 contains 17 residues. Trimming removed 0 bases from V and 4 bases from J; junction bases left unmatched: 10. The CDR3 loop reads CASSLAVWDRGSYEQYF. The DNA of the CDR3 is TGCGCCAGCAGCTTGGCCGTCTGGGACAGGGGATCGTACGAGCAGTACTTC.

This chain joins TRBV2 and TRBJ1-6; weak D call: TRBD1 (5 bases). The CDR3 totals 20 residues. Trimming took off 8 bases at V and 0 bases at J, with 26 bases between the two ends. The V gene's germline CDR1 is SNHLY and CDR2 FYNNEI. CDR3 residues: CASHFTPGDFYSSYNSPLHF. CDR3 nucleotide sequence: TGTGCCAGCCATTTTACGCCCGGGGACTTTTACAGCTCCTATAATTCACCCCTCCACTTT.

The genes are TRBV7-9 and TRBJ1-4; D may be TRBD1 (5 bases). Trimming removed 11 bases from V and 3 bases from J, with 16 bases in between. The V gene's germline CDR1 is SEHNR and CDR2 FQNEAQ (reference sequence). The CDR3 consists of 14 residues. The CDR3 loop is CAGDGGSSNEKLFF. The CDR3 nucleotides read TGTGCCGGCGATGGGGGGAGTTCTAATGAAAAACTGTTTTTT.

This clone was recorded a few times. V gene TRBV20-1 combines with J gene TRBJ2-5; no reliable D call. The germline CDR1 and CDR2 sequences are DFQATT and SNEGSKA (reference sequence). This CDR3 spans 11 amino acids. Trimming stripped 7 bases from V and 4 bases from J, with 10 bases between. The CDR3 is CSGLVRETQYF. Written as DNA, the CDR3 is TGCAGTGGGCTAGTTCGAGAGACCCAGTACTTC.

To note about this clone: A junction boundary mismatches the germline segment, possibly from a read error. The chain employs TRBV7-7 and TRBJ1-2; possibly TRBD1 for D (5 bases). Germline V CDR1 and CDR2: SSHAT, FNYEAQ (reference sequence). The CDR3 is 15 residues long. CDR3 bases: TGTGCTAGCAGCTTAGCGCGGGGGTTAAACTATGGCTACACCTTC. This sequence encodes CASSLARGLNYGYTF.

This clone was observed a single time. J is TRBJ1-1 and V is TRBV27; TRBD1 aligns across 7 bases. The CDR3 length is 18 residues. The germline gives CDR1 MNHEY, CDR2 SMNVEV (reference sequence). V shed 3 bases and J 7 bases; nucleotides not matched to a gene: 20. For the CDR3, the DNA is TGTGCCAGCAGTTTGATTTGGGGCAAGGGACAGCATTTAGGTGAAGCTTTCTTT. This encodes CASSLIWGKGQHLGEAFF.

The rearrangement joins TRBV18 to TRBJ2-6; a possible D gene is TRBD1 (6 bases). CDR1 and CDR2 from the germline V gene are KGHSH and LQKENI. The V end lost 6 bases, the J end lost 0 bases, and 18 bases lay between the germline ends. This CDR3 comprises 18 residues. CDR3 sequence (DNA): TGTGCCAGCTCGCCTGGACAGCCCCTTAGCTCTGGGGCCAACGTCCTGACTTTC. This translates into CASSPGQPLSSGANVLTF.

This clone was seen just once. The CDR3 DNA sequence: TGTGCCAGCAGCTTATTTCAGGGTCCCGGGGAGCTGTTTTTT. This sequence encodes CASSLFQGPGELFF. V and J are TRBV7-2 and TRBJ2-2, with D possibly being TRBD1 (5 bases). The V and J ends lost 2 bases and 6 bases respectively, with 10 bases between them. The V gene's germline CDR1 is SGHTA and CDR2 FQGNSA. The CDR3 sequence is 14 residues long. Full variable domain (rest looked up from reference TRBV7-2 and TRBJ2-2): GAGVSQSPSNKVTEKGKDVELRCDPISGHTALYWYRQSLGQGLEFLIYFQGNSAPDKSGLPSDRFSAERTGGSVSTLTIQRTQQEDSAVYLCASSLFQGPGELFFGEGSRLTVL.

This clone was recorded a few times. V is TRBV4-2 and J is TRBJ1-1, with a possible D match to TRBD1 (6 bases). The CDR3 contains 13 residues. CDR1 is LGHNA, CDR2 YNFKEQ, per germline. V was clipped by 3 bases and J by 10 bases, with 15 bases between them. The CDR3 reads CASSHPDGGAAFF. For the CDR3, the DNA is TGTGCCAGCAGCCACCCCGACGGGGGGGCAGCTTTCTTT.

The V and J genes are TRBV5-5 and TRBJ2-1; 7 nucleotides agree with TRBD1. Germline V CDR1 and CDR2: SGHKS, YYEKEE (reference sequence). This CDR3 has 15 amino acids. J was trimmed by 5 bases and V by 0 bases; bases with no gene match: 5. CDR3 DNA: TGTGCCAGCAGCTTGGAGGGACAGCCTCACAATGAGCAGTTCTTC. As protein: CASSLEGQPHNEQFF.